This is a list of T cell receptor beta chains from one sample in a study of blood T cell repertoires in COVID-19. TCRdb keeps only in-frame clones here, not all; method: immunoSEQ multiplex PCR. The sample includes about 85,000 clones, roughly 84% seen only once; the top ten take around 11%. Sequenced input: peripheral blood. The receptors derive from a man in his 70s with acute or convalescent COVID-19. Both conserved end residues are part of each CDR3. The D gene is left open where the match is weak. Expanded clones are given a class, and other clones once, few, many or no size at all.

TRBJ1-6 NA TRBD1 TRBV7-6 CASSSRDRGPYNSPLHF TGTGCCAGCAGCAGCCGGGACAGGGGTCCCTATAATTCACCCCTCCACTTT
TRBJ1-1 NA NA TRBV14 CASSQKRGFEAFF TGTGCCAGCAGCCAAAAAAGAGGGTTTGAAGCTTTCTTT
TRBJ2-3 NA NA TRBV5-4 CASSLGHPTDTQYF TGTGCCAGCAGCTTGGGGCACCCCACAGATACGCAGTATTTT
TRBJ2-5 NA TRBD1 TRBV4-1 CASSRTGPDETQYF TGCGCCAGCAGCCGGACAGGTCCCGACGAGACCCAGTACTTC
TRBJ2-1 NA TRBD1 TRBV19 CASSSQTGDEQFF TGTGCCAGTAGTAGCCAGACAGGGGATGAGCAGTTCTTC
TRBJ1-1 NA TRBD1 TRBV27 CASSKPGQGAEAFF TGTGCCAGCAGTAAACCGGGACAGGGCGCTGAAGCTTTCTTT
TRBJ1-4 NA TRBD1 TRBV28 CASRDSTGREKLFF TGTGCCAGCCGGGATTCGACAGGGCGGGAAAAACTGTTTTTT
TRBJ2-5 NA TRBD1 TRBV12-5 CASGSGTGSLETQYF TGTGCTAGTGGTTCCGGGACAGGTAGTTTAGAGACCCAGTACTTC
TRBJ1-2 NA NA TRBV10-3 CAIYQVNYGYTF TGTGCCATCTATCAGGTCAACTATGGCTACACCTTC
TRBJ1-1 once NA TRBV5-1 CASSGGQRNTEAFF TGCGCCAGCAGCGGAGGACAGAGGAACACTGAAGCTTTCTTT
TRBJ1-4 NA TRBD1 TRBV7-9 CASSLRQGSEKLFF TGTGCCAGCAGCTTGAGACAGGGGAGCGAAAAACTGTTTTTT
TRBJ2-5 NA NA TRBV7-2 CASSSAGQQETQYF TGTGCCAGCAGCTCTGCGGGACAGCAAGAGACCCAGTACTTC
TRBJ1-5 NA TRBD1 TRBV2 CASKGQVDQPQHF TGTGCCAGCAAGGGACAGGTGGACCAGCCCCAGCATTTT
TRBJ2-2 NA TRBD1 TRBV5-1 CASSPGGPGELFF TGCGCCAGCAGCCCAGGGGGCCCCGGGGAGCTGTTTTTT
TRBJ1-6 NA NA TRBV10-2 CASSESVGWHSPLHF TGCGCCAGCAGTGAGTCGGTGGGCTGGCATTCACCCCTCCACTTT
TRBJ1-3 few NA TRBV29-1 CSVPTDDSGNTIYF TGCAGCGTTCCGACAGACGACTCTGGAAACACCATATATTTT
TRBJ1-2 few NA TRBV5-5 CASSFDTSGLYGYTF TGTGCCAGCAGCTTCGACACGAGCGGTTTGTATGGCTACACCTTC
TRBJ2-3 NA TRBD2 TRBV5-4 CASSLVLSGGNTDTQYF TGTGCCAGCAGCTTGGTCCTAAGCGGGGGGAACACAGATACGCAGTATTTT
TRBJ2-2 NA NA TRBV24-1 CATSGRGRNTGELFF TGTGCCACCAGTGGAAGGGGCCGTAACACCGGGGAGCTGTTTTTT
TRBJ2-6 NA TRBD1 TRBV7-8 CASSFRTGLSSGANVLTF TGTGCCAGCAGCTTCCGGACAGGGTTAAGCTCTGGGGCCAACGTCCTGACTTTC
TRBJ1-1 NA NA TRBV30 CAWRPGENTEAFF TGTGCCTGGAGACCGGGGGAGAACACTGAAGCTTTCTTT
TRBJ2-7 NA NA TRBV5-1 CASSEAYEQYF TGCGCCAGCAGCGAGGCCTACGAGCAGTACTTC
TRBJ2-1 NA NA TRBV6-5 CASSFLNRVNEQFF TGTGCCAGCAGTTTCCTCAACAGGGTGAATGAGCAGTTCTTC
TRBJ1-5 NA NA TRBV10-3 CAISHRDQPQHF TGTGCCATCAGTCACAGGGATCAGCCCCAGCATTTT
TRBJ2-3 NA NA TRBV4-1 CASSQAGTDTQYF TGCGCCAGCAGCCAGGCGGGCACAGATACGCAGTATTTT
TRBJ1-2 NA NA TRBV5-5 CASTVGPGDGYTF TGTGCCAGCACCGTGGGTCCGGGAGATGGCTACACCTTC
TRBJ2-2 once NA TRBV5-1 CASSLTDGELFF TGCGCCAGCAGCTTGACAGACGGGGAGCTGTTTTTT
TRBJ2-3 NA TRBD2 TRBV5-1 CASSREGDTQYF TGCGCCAGCTCTAGGGAGGGAGATACGCAGTATTTT
TRBJ1-5 many NA TRBV2 CASSRTAGGLPQHF TGTGCCAGCAGCCGGACAGCGGGGGGCCTGCCCCAGCATTTT
TRBJ2-7 NA NA TRBV5-4 CASSLDGGPAYEQYF TGTGCCAGCAGCCTCGACGGGGGTCCCGCTTACGAGCAGTACTTC
TRBJ2-5 NA NA TRBV3-1/TRBV3-2 CASSPGVAWTQETQYF TGTGCCAGCAGCCCCGGGGTAGCTTGGACCCAAGAGACCCAGTACTTC
TRBJ2-1 NA NA TRBV5-6 CASSLSATANNEQFF TGTGCCAGCAGCTTGTCCGCGACAGCCAACAATGAGCAGTTCTTC
TRBJ1-4 few NA TRBV6-5 CASRPRALTGEKLFF TGTGCCAGCAGACCTAGAGCTCTAACGGGGGAAAAACTGTTTTTT
TRBJ1-6 NA NA TRBV5-1 CASSLAGQVLSPLHF TGCGCCAGCAGCTTGGCGGGACAAGTACTGTCACCCCTCCACTTT
TRBJ1-1 NA TRBD1 TRBV19 CASSSSGTGSLATEAFF TGTGCCAGTAGTTCGTCCGGGACAGGGAGTTTGGCCACTGAAGCTTTCTTT
TRBJ1-4 NA TRBD1 TRBV15 CATSTNRGLYEKLFF TGTGCCACCAGCACTAACAGGGGGCTGTATGAAAAACTGTTTTTT
TRBJ1-5 NA NA TRBV10-3 CAISESSHKSNQPQHF TGTGCCATCAGTGAGTCCTCACATAAAAGCAATCAGCCCCAGCATTTT
TRBJ1-2 NA TRBD1 TRBV9 CASSVGTGRPYGYTF TGTGCCAGCAGCGTAGGGACAGGGCGACCCTATGGCTACACCTTC
TRBJ2-7 few TRBD1 TRBV6-5 CASSRTGFTYEQYF TGTGCCAGCTCTAGGACAGGATTTACCTACGAGCAGTACTTC
TRBJ1-4 NA NA TRBV2 CASSGVTGNEKLFF TGTGCCAGCAGTGGAGTAACAGGAAATGAAAAACTGTTTTTT
TRBJ1-2 NA NA TRBV7-9 CASSPWTQGILDGYTF TGTGCCAGCAGCCCCTGGACCCAGGGAATTTTGGATGGCTACACCTTC
TRBJ2-5 NA NA TRBV10-3 CAISESWGRGQKEETQYF TGTGCCATCAGTGAGTCGTGGGGGCGGGGGCAGAAGGAAGAGACCCAGTACTTC
TRBJ2-1 few NA TRBV7-6 CASSLGQGEAYNEQFF TGTGCCAGCAGCTTAGGGCAGGGTGAGGCTTACAATGAGCAGTTCTTC
TRBJ2-3 NA TRBD1 TRBV6-6 CASSSDRENTQYF TGTGCCAGCAGTTCGGACAGGGAAAATACGCAGTATTTT
TRBJ2-6 NA TRBD1 TRBV15 CATSSLTTRDRANSGANVLTF TGTGCCACCAGCAGTCTAACGACCCGGGACAGGGCAAACTCTGGGGCCAACGTCCTGACTTTC
TRBJ2-2 NA NA TRBV5-1 CASSLAAHTGELFF TGCGCCAGCAGCTTAGCGGCGCACACCGGGGAGCTGTTTTTT